These 22 T cell receptor beta chains came from one sample sequenced in a study of blood T cell repertoires in COVID-19 (dated by TCRdb to about 2020). The library was built by means of the immunoSEQ multiplex PCR assay. TCRdb limited this immuneACCESS table to in-frame rearrangements with V and J called. A share of clones is missing; checked studies link under half to unresolved V genes, and the rest is unexplained. In all, the sample holds more than 200,000 clones, and more than 65% of those were seen once. Of the sample, 4.4% is held by the ten largest clones. The sequenced material came from peripheral blood. The receptors were sampled from a man in his forties or fifties with active or convalescent COVID-19.

This clone was seen a few times. The CDR3 DNA reads as TGTGCCAGCAGTCCCCGGACAGCCCTAGCCTACGAGCAGTACTTC. Translation gives CASSPRTALAYEQYF. The chain is built from TRBV27 and TRBJ2-7; TRBD1 is a possible D gene (6 bases). Germline CDR1 reads MNHEY; CDR2 reads SMNVEV (reference sequence). Trimming stripped 5 bases from V and 2 bases from J, with 16 bases between. This CDR3 has 15 residues.

The V gene is TRBV7-2, the J gene TRBJ1-2; D unclear. V gave up 5 bases and J gave up 7 bases, with 17 bases separating them. CDR3 length: 14 residues. Germline loops: CDR1 SGHTA, CDR2 FQGNSA. The CDR3 loop is CASSPMTEGFGYTF. The CDR3 DNA reads as TGTGCCAGCAGCCCGATGACGGAGGGATTTGGCTACACCTTC.

The chain couples TRBV27 to TRBJ2-3; 10 positions match TRBD2. This CDR3 comprises 15 residues. V shed 4 bases, J shed 4 bases, and the junction held 5 bases outside the gene matches. Germline V lookup: CDR1 MNHEY, CDR2 SMNVEV (reference sequence). CDR3 amino acids: CASSSAGGMSDTQYF. CDR3 nucleotide sequence: TGTGCCAGCAGTTCAGCGGGGGGGATGTCAGATACGCAGTATTTT.

This clone showed up just once. The chain is built from TRBV11-1 and TRBJ2-7; D is perhaps TRBD2 (6 bases). CDR3 length: 15 amino acids. Trimming removed 3 bases at V and 7 bases at J, with 19 bases between. CDR1 and CDR2 from the germline V gene are SGHAT and FQDESV (reference sequence). The CDR3 DNA sequence: TGTGCCAGCAGCTTCTTCCCCGGACCGGCGGGGGAGCAGTACTTC. It is translated as CASSFFPGPAGEQYF.

The chain combines TRBV7-9 with TRBJ1-6; tentatively, D is TRBD1 (5 bases). V was pared by 1 base and J by 3 bases, with 10 bases between. Germline V CDR1 and CDR2: SEHNR, FQNEAQ (reference sequence). The CDR3 has 16 residues. The CDR3 loop is CASSLGGSNYNSPLHF. The CDR3 region has the DNA TGTGCCAGCAGCTTAGGGGGCTCCAACTATAATTCACCCCTCCACTTT.

This clone was found once. The rearrangement joins TRBV5-4 to TRBJ2-3, with TRBD2 matching over 13 bases. This CDR3 is 18 amino acids long. J gave up 0 bases and V 2 bases, and 6 bases lay outside the gene matches. Germline-derived CDR1 and CDR2 are SGHNT and YYREEE (reference sequence). The CDR3 nucleotides are TGTGCCAGCAGCTTCCGGACTAGCGGGGGCTCTAGCACAGATACGCAGTATTTT. It translates to CASSFRTSGGSSTDTQYF.

In this sample, this clone turned up a few times. J is TRBJ2-3 and V is TRBV7-2; D may be TRBD1 (5 bases). The V end lost 5 bases, the J end lost 2 bases, and 14 bases lay between the germline ends. CDR1 is SGHTA and CDR2 is FQGNSA in the germline V gene. This CDR3 region has 15 residues. In nucleotides, the CDR3 is TGTGCCAGCAGCCACCTAAGACAGCTCACAGATACGCAGTATTTT. The encoded protein is CASSHLRQLTDTQYF.

The V gene is TRBV12-5, the J gene TRBJ2-4, with a weak D call TRBD1 (6 bases). The CDR3 loop spans 16 amino acids. CDR1 is LGHNT, CDR2 FRNRAP, per germline. Between the trimmed V and J ends, which lost 5 bases and 1 base, there was a span of 15 bases. The CDR3 nucleotides read TGTGCTAGTGGTCCCCTGGCAGGGGTTGCCAAAAACATTCAGTACTTC. The encoded protein is CASGPLAGVAKNIQYF.

CDR3 nucleotide sequence: TGTGCCAGCAGTAGATCCAAGCGGTCCCCAAGGCACGAGCAGTACTTC. Protein: CASSRSKRSPRHEQYF. V is TRBV6-2 or TRBV6-3 and J is TRBJ2-7; a weak D match, TRBD2 (5 bases). The CDR3 contains 16 residues. Trimming removed 5 bases at V and 5 bases at J, with 22 bases between. From germline, CDR1 is MNHEY and CDR2 SVGEGT.

The chain uses TRBV7-2 and TRBJ2-7, with 7 positions matching TRBD1. The CDR3 contains 14 residues. V trimming: 0 bases; J trimming: 9 bases; junction bases outside the gene matches: 8. Per germline, CDR1 SGHTA and CDR2 FQGNSA. This CDR3 is CASSLAGGELGQYF. The CDR3 DNA reads as TGTGCCAGCAGCTTAGCAGGGGGCGAGCTCGGGCAGTACTTC.

The chain combines TRBV7-3 with TRBJ2-3; TRBD2 might be the D (5 bases). The V gene's germline CDR1 is SGHTA and CDR2 FQGTGA. The ends were cut back, 2 bases at V and 3 bases at J, with 21 bases in the middle. The CDR3 length is 18 residues. Here the CDR3 reads CASSLSPSGRVSTDTQYF. DNA for the CDR3: TGTGCCAGCAGCTTATCTCCCAGTGGGCGGGTTAGTACAGATACGCAGTATTTT.

V is TRBV7-9 and J is TRBJ2-2; 12 bases match TRBD2. Germline V gene lookup returns CDR1 SEHNR and CDR2 FQNEAQ (reference sequence). The CDR3 is 15 amino acids. Trimming at V came to 9 bases and at J to 5 bases, leaving 7 bases not matched to a gene. Written as DNA, the CDR3 is TGTGCCAGGTCTAGCGGGGGGGCCTGGACCGGGGAGCTGTTTTTT. Amino acids: CARSSGGAWTGELFF.

V usage is TRBV30 and J usage is TRBJ2-2, with TRBD1 identical over 7 bases. The CDR3 length is 14 residues. Germline lookup yields CDR1 GTSNPN and CDR2 SVGIG (reference sequence). With V trimmed by 5 bases and J by 5 bases, 8 bases remained unmatched. The CDR3 loop reads CAWEQTGRTGELFF. For the CDR3, the DNA is TGTGCCTGGGAACAGACAGGGCGGACCGGGGAGCTGTTTTTT.

In DNA form, the CDR3 reads TGTGCCAGTAGCCGGGGGACAGATACGCAGTATTTT. It yields the protein CASSRGTDTQYF. The chain links TRBV19 to TRBJ2-3; D perhaps matches TRBD2 (6 bases). CDR3 length equals 12 residues. V was shortened by 6 bases and J by 3 bases, with 7 bases between the two germline ends. CDR1 is LNHDA and CDR2 is SQIVND in the germline V gene (reference sequence).

In this sample, this clone turned up once. The chain joins TRBV6-5 to TRBJ2-7, with TRBD1 matching over 12 bases. V was clipped by 2 bases and J by 6 bases; unmatched bases: 8. The CDR3 runs to 16 residues. Germline assignment: CDR1 MNHEY and CDR2 SVGAGI. The DNA of the CDR3 is TGTGCCAGCAGTTACAGCCGGGACAGGGGGCAAGGCGAGCAGTACTTC. Its translation is CASSYSRDRGQGEQYF.

J is TRBJ2-2 and V is TRBV7-2; TRBD2 aligns across 9 bases. V was pared by 2 bases and J by 7 bases, with 11 bases of the junction left unmatched. CDR3 length: 17 amino acids. CDR1 is SGHTA, CDR2 FQGNSA, per germline. CDR3 nucleotides: TGTGCCAGCAGCTTAATGAGGACTAGCGTCTACATCGGGGAGCTGTTTTTT. Its protein product is CASSLMRTSVYIGELFF.

V gene TRBV18 combines with J gene TRBJ2-1, with 7 bases identical to TRBD2. The CDR3 is 15 residues long. CDR1 is KGHSH and CDR2 is LQKENI in the germline V gene. V shed 8 bases, J shed 9 bases, and the junction held 16 bases outside the gene matches. The CDR3 DNA is TGTGCCAGCACGACGAGCGGGGCCGAGGGAAGTGAGCAGTTCTTC. Translated, it gives CASTTSGAEGSEQFF. Together with reference TRBV18 and TRBJ2-1, the CDR3 gives the full variable domain: NAGVMQNPRHLVRRRGQEARLRCSPMKGHSHVYWYRQLPEEGLKFMVYLQKENIIDESGMPKERFSAEFPKEGPSILRIQQVVRGDSAAYFCASTTSGAEGSEQFFGPGTRLTVL.

This clone has only one observation. The V and J genes are TRBV10-3 and TRBJ2-2; possibly TRBD2 for D (6 bases). This CDR3 has 15 amino acids. Trimming shortened V by 2 bases and J by 6 bases, and 13 bases separated the two germline ends. The germline V gene encodes CDR1 ENHRY and CDR2 SYGVKD. CDR3 region: CAISERMAGPGELFF. CDR3 DNA sequence: TGTGCCATCAGTGAGCGGATGGCGGGGCCCGGGGAGCTGTTTTTT.

The J gene is TRBJ1-1, the V gene TRBV7-8, with unresolved D. This CDR3 is 14 amino acids long. The germline gives CDR1 SGHVS, CDR2 FQNEAQ. Trimming took 4 bases from V and 4 from J, leaving 13 bases between them. DNA of the CDR3: TGTGCCAGCAGCTATTGGGAGGGTTTCACTGAAGCTTTCTTT. It translates to CASSYWEGFTEAFF.

This sequence joins TRBV9 and TRBJ2-2; 8 nucleotides agree with TRBD1. Germline V gene lookup returns CDR1 SGDLS and CDR2 YYNGEE. V lost 0 bases, J lost 0 bases, and 1 base stayed unmatched. This CDR3 is built from 16 residues. The CDR3 nucleotides are TGTGCCAGCAGCGTAGGACAGGGGACGAACACCGGGGAGCTGTTTTTT. This encodes CASSVGQGTNTGELFF.

This clone was seen only a few times. The V gene is TRBV28, the J gene TRBJ1-1; perhaps TRBD1 as D (5 bases). Germline V CDR1 and CDR2: MDHEN, SYDVKM. Trimming stripped 2 bases from V and 6 bases from J, with 7 bases between. The CDR3 is made up of 12 amino acids. The CDR3 DNA reads TGTGCCAGCAGTTTACCGGGGGCTGAAGCTTTCTTT. Translated, it gives CASSLPGAEAFF.

This clone was seen only once. The rearrangement links TRBV7-3 to TRBJ2-7; D may be TRBD1 (5 bases). CDR1 and CDR2 from the germline V gene are SGHTA and FQGTGA. Trimming left V 2 bases short and J 5 bases short, with 16 bases between. CDR3 size: 15 residues. The CDR3 sequence is CASSLQGDGLNEQYF. The CDR3 nucleotides read TGTGCCAGCAGCTTACAAGGGGATGGTCTTAACGAGCAGTACTTC.